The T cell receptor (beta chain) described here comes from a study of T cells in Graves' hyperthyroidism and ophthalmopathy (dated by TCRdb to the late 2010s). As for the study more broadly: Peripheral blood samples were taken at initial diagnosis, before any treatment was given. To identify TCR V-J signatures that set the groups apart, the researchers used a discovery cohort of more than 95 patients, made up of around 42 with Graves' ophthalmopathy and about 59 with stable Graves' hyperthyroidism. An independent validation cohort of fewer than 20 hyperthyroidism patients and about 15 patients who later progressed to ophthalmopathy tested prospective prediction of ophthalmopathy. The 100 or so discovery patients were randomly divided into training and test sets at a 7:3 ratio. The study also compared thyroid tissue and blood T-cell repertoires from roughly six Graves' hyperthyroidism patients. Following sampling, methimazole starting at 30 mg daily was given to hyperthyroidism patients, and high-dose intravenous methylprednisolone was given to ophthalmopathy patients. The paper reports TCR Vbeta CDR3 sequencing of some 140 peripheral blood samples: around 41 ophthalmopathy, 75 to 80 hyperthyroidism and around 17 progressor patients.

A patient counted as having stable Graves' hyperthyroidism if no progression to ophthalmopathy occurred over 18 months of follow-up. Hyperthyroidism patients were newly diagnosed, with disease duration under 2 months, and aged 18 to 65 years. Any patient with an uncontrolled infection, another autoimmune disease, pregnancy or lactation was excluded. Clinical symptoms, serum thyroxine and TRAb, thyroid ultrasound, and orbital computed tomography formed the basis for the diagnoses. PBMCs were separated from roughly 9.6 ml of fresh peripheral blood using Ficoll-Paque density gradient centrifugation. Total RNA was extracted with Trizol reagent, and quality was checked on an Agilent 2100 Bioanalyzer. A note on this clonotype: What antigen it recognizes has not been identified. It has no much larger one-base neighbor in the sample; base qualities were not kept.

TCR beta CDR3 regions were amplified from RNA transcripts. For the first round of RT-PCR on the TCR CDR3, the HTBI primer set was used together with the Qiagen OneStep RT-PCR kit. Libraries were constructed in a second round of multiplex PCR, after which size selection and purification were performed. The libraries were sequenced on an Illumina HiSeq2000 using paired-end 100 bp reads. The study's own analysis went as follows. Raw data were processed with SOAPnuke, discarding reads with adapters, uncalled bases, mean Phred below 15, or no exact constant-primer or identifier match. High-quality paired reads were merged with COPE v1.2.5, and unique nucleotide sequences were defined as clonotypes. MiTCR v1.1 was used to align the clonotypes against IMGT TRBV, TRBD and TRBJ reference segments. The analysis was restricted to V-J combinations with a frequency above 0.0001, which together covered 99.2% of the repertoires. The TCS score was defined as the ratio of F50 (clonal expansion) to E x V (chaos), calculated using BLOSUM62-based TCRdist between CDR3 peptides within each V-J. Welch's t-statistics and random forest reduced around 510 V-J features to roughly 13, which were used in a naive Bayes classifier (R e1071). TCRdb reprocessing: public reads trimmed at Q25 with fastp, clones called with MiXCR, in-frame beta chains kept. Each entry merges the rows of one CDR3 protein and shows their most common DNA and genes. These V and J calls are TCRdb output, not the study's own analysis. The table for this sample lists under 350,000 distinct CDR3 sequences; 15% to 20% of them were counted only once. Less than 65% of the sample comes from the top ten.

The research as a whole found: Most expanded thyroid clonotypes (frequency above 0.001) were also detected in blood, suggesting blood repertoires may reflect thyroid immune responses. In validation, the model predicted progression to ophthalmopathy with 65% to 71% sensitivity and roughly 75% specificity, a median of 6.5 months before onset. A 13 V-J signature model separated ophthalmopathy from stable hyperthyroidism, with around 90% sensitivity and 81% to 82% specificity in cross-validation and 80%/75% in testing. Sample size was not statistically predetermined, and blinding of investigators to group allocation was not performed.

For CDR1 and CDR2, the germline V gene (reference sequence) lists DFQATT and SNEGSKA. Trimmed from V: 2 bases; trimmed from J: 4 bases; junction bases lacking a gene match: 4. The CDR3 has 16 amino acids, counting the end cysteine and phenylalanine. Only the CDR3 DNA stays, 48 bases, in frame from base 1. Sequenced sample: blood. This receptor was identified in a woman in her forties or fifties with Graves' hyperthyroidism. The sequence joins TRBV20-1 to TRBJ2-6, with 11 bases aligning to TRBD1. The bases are TGCAGTGCTAGACCCGGACAGGGGGCCGGGGCCAACGTCCTGACTTTC. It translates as CSARPGQGAGANVLTF.